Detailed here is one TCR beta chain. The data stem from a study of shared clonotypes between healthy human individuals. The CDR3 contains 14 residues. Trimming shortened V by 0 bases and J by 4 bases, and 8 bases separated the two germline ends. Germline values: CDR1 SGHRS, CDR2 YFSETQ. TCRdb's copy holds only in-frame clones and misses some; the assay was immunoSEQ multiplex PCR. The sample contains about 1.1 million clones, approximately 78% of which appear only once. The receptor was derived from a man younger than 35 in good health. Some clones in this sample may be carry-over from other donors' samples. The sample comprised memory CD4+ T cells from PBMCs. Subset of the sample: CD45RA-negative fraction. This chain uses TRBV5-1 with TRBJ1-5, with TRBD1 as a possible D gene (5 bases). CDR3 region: CASSLVQENQPQHF. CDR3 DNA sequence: TGCGCCAGCAGCTTGGTACAGGAAAATCAGCCCCAGCATTTT.